This is a list of T cell receptor beta chains from one sample in a study of CD4 T cells in relation to SARS-CoV-2 and coronaviruses. Generated by immunoSEQ multiplex PCR, the TCRdb table keeps only in-frame clones and is missing some. Of 20,000 to 30,000 clones in the sample, roughly 82% were seen once. These receptors' targets are unknown. The sample taken for sequencing was CD4+ T cells from PBMCs, cultured in vitro. These receptors all stem from a human donor in good health. Each CDR3 is given with its conserved first and last residue. D genes are given only for firm matches. A row's size may be missing; if present it is once, few, many or a size class.

J gene,D gene,clone size,V gene,CDR3 DNA,CDR3 protein
TRBJ1-1,TRBD1,NA,TRBV4-1,TGCGCCAGCAGCAAGCAGGGGGTCACTGAAGCTTTCTTT,CASSKQGVTEAFF
TRBJ2-7,NA,NA,TRBV24-1,TGTGCCACCAGTGTTGGTGCTTACTACGAGCAGTACTTC,CATSVGAYYEQYF
TRBJ1-1,TRBD1,once,TRBV5-4,TGTGCCAGCAGCCCGGGACAGACTAACACTGAAGCTTTCTTT,CASSPGQTNTEAFF
TRBJ2-2,NA,few,TRBV5-4,TGTGCCAGCAGCTATAAAGGGACGAACACCGGGGAGCTGTTTTTT,CASSYKGTNTGELFF
TRBJ2-5,NA,NA,TRBV6-4,TGTGCCAGCAGTGCAACAGGGCGCCAAGAGACCCAGTACTTC,CASSATGRQETQYF
TRBJ2-7,NA,NA,TRBV5-1,TGCGCCAGCAGCTTGGACCCTGGGTCAGTCGACGAGCAGTACTTC,CASSLDPGSVDEQYF
TRBJ2-3,TRBD1,once,TRBV6-6,TGTGCCAGCAGTCAAATCGGGACAGGGCGAACTAGCACAGATACGCAGTATTTT,CASSQIGTGRTSTDTQYF
TRBJ2-1,NA,NA,TRBV6-2/TRBV6-3,TGTGCCAGCAGTTACTCTTTGCGGGCATCCGCCAACAATGAGCAGTTCTTC,CASSYSLRASANNEQFF
TRBJ2-5,TRBD2,NA,TRBV7-9,TGTGCCAGCAGCTCCCCCGGACTAGCGGGGGCGGGGACCCAGTACTTC,CASSSPGLAGAGTQYF
TRBJ2-2,NA,few,TRBV5-6,TGTGCCAGCAGCTTTCACGGGGAGCTGTTTTTT,CASSFHGELFF
TRBJ1-6,NA,NA,TRBV18,TGTGCCAGCTCCCTTCGTAATTCACCCCTCCACTTT,CASSLRNSPLHF
TRBJ2-3,NA,NA,TRBV28,TGTGCCAGCAGTTTATCGGGCGGGGAGGTTCCGCAGTATTTT,CASSLSGGEVPQYF
TRBJ2-2,TRBD1,NA,TRBV19,TGTGCCACCTCCTCCCGGCAGGGGGCGTCTATCGGGGAGCTGTTTTTT,CATSSRQGASIGELFF
TRBJ1-1,TRBD1,NA,TRBV7-9,TGTGCCAGCAGCCCGGACAGGACTTTTGAAGCTTTCTTT,CASSPDRTFEAFF
TRBJ2-2,NA,NA,TRBV16,TGTGCCAGCACCCGAACTGGAAAGAACACCGGGGAGCTGTTTTTT,CASTRTGKNTGELFF
TRBJ1-1,TRBD1,NA,TRBV14,TGTGCCAGCAGCTACCGGGACAGGGGATCGAACACTGAAGCTTTCTTT,CASSYRDRGSNTEAFF
TRBJ2-5,TRBD2,NA,TRBV3-1/TRBV3-2,TGTGCCAGCAGCCTAGCGGGGGAGGGAGAGACCCAGTACTTC,CASSLAGEGETQYF
TRBJ2-1,NA,NA,TRBV5-1,TGCGCCAGCAGCCTGCCGGGGGCAAACTACAATGAGCAGTTCTTC,CASSLPGANYNEQFF
TRBJ1-5,TRBD1,NA,TRBV5-5,TGTGCCAGCACCGGGACAGGGCATACGGATCAGCCCCAGCATTTT,CASTGTGHTDQPQHF
TRBJ2-2,NA,NA,TRBV11-1,TGTGCCAGCACCCGGCAGCGATACACCGGGGAGCTGTTTTTT,CASTRQRYTGELFF
TRBJ1-6,NA,NA,TRBV9,TGTGCCAGCAGCGTAGATCTTCCCAATTCACCCCTCCACTTT,CASSVDLPNSPLHF
TRBJ1-4,NA,NA,TRBV10-3,TGTGCCATCAGTGAGTCGGCAGGTAGCGAAAAACTGTTTTTT,CAISESAGSEKLFF
TRBJ1-4,NA,few,TRBV6-5,TGTGCCAGCAGTTACGATGGGGGGATGAAAAAACTGTTTTTT,CASSYDGGMKKLFF
TRBJ2-5,TRBD2,NA,TRBV7-2,TGTGCCAGCAGCTTAGGCGGGGGGGCCGCGGAGACCCAGTACTTC,CASSLGGGAAETQYF
TRBJ1-1,NA,once,TRBV5-1,TGCGCCAGCAGACCGACAGTGAACACTGAAGCTTTCTTT,CASRPTVNTEAFF
TRBJ1-6,TRBD1,NA,TRBV7-2,TGTGCCAGCAGCTTCTCGTCGGGACAGGGGGCTAATTCACCCCTCCACTTT,CASSFSSGQGANSPLHF
TRBJ2-1,TRBD2,NA,TRBV2,TGTGCCAGCAGTGAGTCTAGCGGGCCTGGCCACGATGAGCAGTTCTTC,CASSESSGPGHDEQFF
TRBJ1-3,NA,NA,TRBV5-1,TGCGCCAGCAGCCTAGGGGGCTCTGGAAACACCATATATTTT,CASSLGGSGNTIYF
TRBJ1-1,NA,NA,TRBV21-1,TGTGCCAGCAGCAAAAAAGGGACTGGACATCCTAGGGGAGCTTTCTTT,CASSKKGTGHPRGAFF
TRBJ1-5,NA,NA,TRBV7-2,TGTGCCAGCAGCTTAGACAGGGTAGGCAATCAGCCCCAGCATTTT,CASSLDRVGNQPQHF
TRBJ2-1,TRBD1,NA,TRBV28,TGTGCCAGCAGTTTATTTGGACAGGGGATGAACAATGAGCAGTTCTTC,CASSLFGQGMNNEQFF
TRBJ1-6,TRBD1,NA,TRBV7-2,TGTGCCAGCAGCTTAGCGCAGGGGGGGAATTCACCCCTCCACTTT,CASSLAQGGNSPLHF
TRBJ2-2,TRBD2,NA,TRBV5-4,TGTGCCACCGAACGGCGGGGGGGTCCAACTAACACCGGGGAGCTGTTTTTT,CATERRGGPTNTGELFF
TRBJ1-1,TRBD1,NA,TRBV6-6,TGTGCCAGCAGCGGGACAGGGGTGAGCACTGAAGCTTTCTTT,CASSGTGVSTEAFF
TRBJ2-5,NA,NA,TRBV7-2,TGTGCCAGCAGCTTAAGAGGTGGGGGGCGAGAGACCCAGTACTTC,CASSLRGGGRETQYF
TRBJ2-7,TRBD2,NA,TRBV7-3,TGTGCCAGCAGCTTAAATAGCGGGAGTTTGTACGAGCAGTACTTC,CASSLNSGSLYEQYF
TRBJ2-7,NA,few,TRBV5-3,TGTGCCAGAAGGACTACCGGAACACAGCAGTACTTC,CARRTTGTQQYF
TRBJ1-1,NA,NA,TRBV7-2,TGTGCCAGCAGCCAAAAGGGGGGTTTCGGCACTGAAGCTTTCTTT,CASSQKGGFGTEAFF
TRBJ2-7,NA,NA,TRBV20-1,TGCAGTGCGGGTCGGGCTGGTGAGCAGTACTTC,CSAGRAGEQYF
TRBJ2-5,NA,NA,TRBV19,TGTGCCAGTAAAGACGAGACCAAAGAGACCCAGTACTTC,CASKDETKETQYF
TRBJ2-7,NA,NA,TRBV9,TGTGCCAGCAGCGTAGATGCAGGCGCCCTCCACGAGCAGTACTTC,CASSVDAGALHEQYF
TRBJ1-1,NA,few,TRBV19,TGTGCCAGTAGTTTCCCGATGGGTCGGGGGGCTTTCTTT,CASSFPMGRGAFF
TRBJ2-1,TRBD2,NA,TRBV5-1,TGCGCCAGCAGCTCCCTGACTAGCGGGGTATACAATGAGCAGTTCTTC,CASSSLTSGVYNEQFF
TRBJ2-7,NA,NA,TRBV6-6,TGTGCCAGCAGTTACTCGGGGGACCCCTACGAGCAGTACTTC,CASSYSGDPYEQYF
TRBJ2-7,NA,few,TRBV27,TGTGCCAGCAGTTTCCGAGTTGGGGCCTACGAGCAGTACTTC,CASSFRVGAYEQYF
TRBJ2-3,NA,NA,TRBV20-1,TGCAGTGCTAATCTCCTGGATACGCAGTATTTT,CSANLLDTQYF
TRBJ2-2,NA,few,TRBV7-3,TGTGCCAGCAGCCCCGCCGGGGTCACCAACACCGGGGAGCTGTTTTTT,CASSPAGVTNTGELFF
TRBJ2-1,NA,once,TRBV4-1,TGCGCCAGCAGCCTAGTCAACCTCGTCTCCTACAATGAGCAGTTCTTC,CASSLVNLVSYNEQFF
TRBJ1-4,TRBD1,NA,TRBV5-1,TGCGCCAGCAGCGATTGGACAGGGTCAAATGAAAAACTGTTTTTT,CASSDWTGSNEKLFF
TRBJ2-1,NA,few,TRBV10-3,TGTGCCATCAGTGCCGAGACAGTGCGAGGTGAGCAGTTCTTC,CAISAETVRGEQFF
TRBJ2-3,TRBD1,NA,TRBV5-4,TGTGCCAGCAGCCCGAGGGGGACAGGCCTATATGGGCAGTATTTT,CASSPRGTGLYGQYF
TRBJ2-3,TRBD2,once,TRBV4-1,TGCGCCAGCAGCCAAGCACTAGCGGGAGGTCAGGGGGCCACAGATACGCAGTATTTT,CASSQALAGGQGATDTQYF
TRBJ1-2,TRBD1,NA,TRBV19,TGTGCCAGTAGAGGAGGACAGGCTGGGCAGGGCTACACCTTC,CASRGGQAGQGYTF
TRBJ2-5,TRBD2,NA,TRBV19,TGTGCCAGTCGGACTAGCGGACAAGAGACCCAGTACTTC,CASRTSGQETQYF
TRBJ2-5,TRBD2,NA,TRBV5-5,TGTGCCAGCAGCTTGTGGGCTAGCGGGAGTAGAGAGACCCAGTACTTC,CASSLWASGSRETQYF